This is a list of T cell receptor beta chains from one sample in a study of spatial heterogeneity in lung cancer. MiXCR, run by TCRdb on the 5' RACE reads, gives a single entry per CDR3 protein. This sample carries some 96,000 distinct CDR3 sequences, 4.4% of them seen once, and the ten largest clones take 20% to 25%. The sequencing used lung tumor tissue, collected at surgery. These TCRs come from a male donor with early-stage non-small cell lung cancer. Each CDR3 is given with its conserved first and last residue. Fields, in order: clone size, D gene, J gene, V gene, CDR3 DNA, CDR3 protein. D genes are given only for firm matches. The size entry is marked missing in some rows and otherwise reads once, few, many or a size class.

size: many; D: TRBD1; J: TRBJ1-4; V: TRBV15; DNA: TGTGCCACCAGCAGGACCGGACAGGGGGAAGAAAAACTGTTTTTT; CDR3: CATSRTGQGEEKLFF
size: many; D: .; J: TRBJ2-6; V: TRBV10-3; DNA: TGTGCCATCAGTGAGTCGGTTACAGGGTCTGGGGCCAACGTCCTGACTTTC; CDR3: CAISESVTGSGANVLTF
size: many; D: .; J: TRBJ2-2; V: TRBV27; DNA: TGTGCCAGCAGTCCAGCGGGTGGGGGCACCGGGGAGCTGTTTTTT; CDR3: CASSPAGGGTGELFF
size: few; D: .; J: TRBJ2-5; V: TRBV15; DNA: TGTGCCACCAGCGAAGGTGGACGAGGGCAAGAGACCCAGTACTTC; CDR3: CATSEGGRGQETQYF
size: many; D: TRBD2; J: TRBJ2-5; V: TRBV20-1; DNA: TGCAGTGCTCCTGGACTAGCGATAGAGACCCAGTACTTC; CDR3: CSAPGLAIETQYF
size: many; D: .; J: TRBJ1-3; V: TRBV5-1; DNA: TGCGCCAGCAGCCTCCAGGAGCAATCTGGAAACACCATATATTTT; CDR3: CASSLQEQSGNTIYF
size: many; D: TRBD2; J: TRBJ2-3; V: TRBV20-1; DNA: TGCAGTGCTAGAATCCTAGCGGAAGATACGCAGTATTTT; CDR3: CSARILAEDTQYF
size: many; D: .; J: TRBJ1-2; V: TRBV3-1; DNA: TGTGCCAGCAGCCTGGGGCCCGATGGGGGCTATGGCTACACCTTC; CDR3: CASSLGPDGGYGYTF
size: many; D: TRBD2; J: TRBJ2-3; V: TRBV5-1; DNA: TGCGCCAGCAGCTTTCGCGGGAGGGCCGTGGATACGCAGTATTTT; CDR3: CASSFRGRAVDTQYF
size: many; D: TRBD2; J: TRBJ2-7; V: TRBV6-2/TRBV6-3; DNA: TGTGCCAGCAGTTACCTCAGCGGGGGGAGCTCCTACGAGCAGTACTTC; CDR3: CASSYLSGGSSYEQYF
size: many; D: TRBD1; J: TRBJ2-3; V: TRBV20-1; DNA: TGCAGTGCTTTAGCCGAAACAGGGGGCTTGGGAGATACGCAGTATTTT; CDR3: CSALAETGGLGDTQYF
size: many; D: TRBD2; J: TRBJ2-5; V: TRBV12-3/TRBV12-4; DNA: TGTGCCAGCAGCAACCCAGCGGGAGGGAACCAAGAGACCCAGTACTTC; CDR3: CASSNPAGGNQETQYF
size: few; D: TRBD1; J: TRBJ2-5; V: TRBV7-6; DNA: TGTGCCAGCAGCTTTCAGACAGGGGAACAAGAGACCCAGTACTTC; CDR3: CASSFQTGEQETQYF
size: few; D: .; J: TRBJ2-2; V: TRBV5-6; DNA: TGTGCCAGCAGCTCGACGCCCGGGCCCGGGGAGCTGTTTTTT; CDR3: CASSSTPGPGELFF
size: many; D: TRBD2; J: TRBJ2-3; V: TRBV29-1; DNA: TGCAGCGCCAGTGGGCTAGCGGGGGATACGCAGTATTTT; CDR3: CSASGLAGDTQYF
size: .; D: .; J: TRBJ2-2; V: TRBV20-1; DNA: TGCAGTGCTAGCCGGGGGACAAACACCGGGGAGCTGTTTTTT; CDR3: CSASRGTNTGELFF
size: .; D: .; J: TRBJ2-3; V: TRBV2; DNA: TGTGCCAGCTGTAAGACAGATACGCAGTATTTT; CDR3: CASCKTDTQYF
size: .; D: TRBD1; J: TRBJ2-5; V: TRBV20-1; DNA: TGCAGTGCTCACAGGGGCCGGCTGGAGACCCAGTACTTC; CDR3: CSAHRGRLETQYF
size: many; D: TRBD2; J: TRBJ2-3; V: TRBV20-1; DNA: TGCAGTGCTCCCCGGGGGGGAGGGGTTAACACAGATACGCAGTATTTT; CDR3: CSAPRGGGVNTDTQYF
size: medium-sized; D: .; J: TRBJ1-3; V: TRBV14; DNA: TGTGCCAGCAGCCAACCGGGACGTGGAAACACCATATATTTT; CDR3: CASSQPGRGNTIYF
size: many; D: .; J: TRBJ2-3; V: TRBV28; DNA: TGTGCCAGCAGTGACGGGACCACAGATACGCAGTATTTT; CDR3: CASSDGTTDTQYF
size: many; D: .; J: TRBJ2-3; V: TRBV6-5; DNA: TGTGCCAGCAGGAAGACGGGGCAACCAGGGGATACGCAGTATTTT; CDR3: CASRKTGQPGDTQYF
size: many; D: .; J: TRBJ1-6; V: TRBV9; DNA: TGTGCCAGCAGCGCCCAGGGACAAGTAGGCGGTAATTCACCCCTCCACTTT; CDR3: CASSAQGQVGGNSPLHF
size: many; D: .; J: TRBJ2-6; V: TRBV5-6; DNA: TGTGCCAGCAGCCCACCACTTAGGGTTGCGGGGACCTACTCTGGGGCCAACGTCCTGACTTTC; CDR3: CASSPPLRVAGTYSGANVLTF
size: many; D: .; J: TRBJ1-5; V: TRBV28; DNA: TGTGCCAGCAGTTGGGGGGGCAATCAGCCCCAGCATTTT; CDR3: CASSWGGNQPQHF
size: few; D: .; J: TRBJ2-7; V: TRBV28; DNA: TGTGCCAGCAACTCTCGGGGGGCGCCCACCTACGAGCAGTACTTC; CDR3: CASNSRGAPTYEQYF
size: many; D: .; J: TRBJ1-2; V: TRBV29-1; DNA: TGCAGCGTTGCGAAGGCCTATGGCTACACCTTC; CDR3: CSVAKAYGYTF
size: many; D: .; J: TRBJ2-3; V: TRBV20-1; DNA: TGCAGTCAATATCCCCCCTCCGGTGGGTACGGCACAGATACGCAGTATTTT; CDR3: CSQYPPSGGYGTDTQYF
size: many; D: .; J: TRBJ1-1; V: TRBV5-1; DNA: TGCGCCAGCAGCCCGGACCCACGGGACACTGAAGCTTTCTTT; CDR3: CASSPDPRDTEAFF
size: many; D: .; J: TRBJ1-1; V: TRBV12-3/TRBV12-4; DNA: TGTGCCAGCAGTTTTTTGGGGCAGGGGTTGGCTTTCTTT; CDR3: CASSFLGQGLAFF
size: many; D: .; J: TRBJ2-2; V: TRBV7-8; DNA: TGTGCCAGCAGTAACAGGATTAACACCGGGGAGCTGTTTTTT; CDR3: CASSNRINTGELFF
size: many; D: .; J: TRBJ2-4; V: TRBV5-1; DNA: TGCGCCAGCAGCTTAGGAGGGCGGGTTAAAAACATTCAGTACTTC; CDR3: CASSLGGRVKNIQYF
size: once; D: .; J: TRBJ1-6; V: TRBV7-9; DNA: TGTGCCAGCAGGCCCAACGGTGGAAATCGGAATTCACCCCTCCACTTT; CDR3: CASRPNGGNRNSPLHF
size: .; D: TRBD2; J: TRBJ2-1; V: TRBV20-1; DNA: TGCAGTGCTAGAACGACTAGCGGATCCTACAATGAGCAGTTCTTC; CDR3: CSARTTSGSYNEQFF
size: many; D: TRBD1; J: TRBJ1-4; V: TRBV28; DNA: TGTGCCAGCAGCTCCGGACAGGCTTTTGCAACTAATGAAAAACTGTTTTTT; CDR3: CASSSGQAFATNEKLFF
size: many; D: .; J: TRBJ1-4; V: TRBV27; DNA: TGTGCCAGCAGTCTATCAATCTTTAATGAAAAACTGTTTTTT; CDR3: CASSLSIFNEKLFF
size: .; D: .; J: TRBJ2-7; V: TRBV25-1; DNA: TGTGCCAGCCGAGACCGTTACCACGAGCAGTACTTC; CDR3: CASRDRYHEQYF
size: .; D: TRBD2; J: TRBJ2-7; V: TRBV2; DNA: TGTGCCAGCTCCTCGGTGACTAGCGGCGTTCTCGGGCAGTACTTC; CDR3: CASSSVTSGVLGQYF
size: many; D: TRBD2; J: TRBJ2-3; V: TRBV27; DNA: TGTGCCAGCAGTGATAGACTAGCGGAGCCGGTCGATACGCAGTATTTT; CDR3: CASSDRLAEPVDTQYF
size: .; D: .; J: TRBJ1-1; V: TRBV5-6; DNA: TGTGCCAGCAGCTTGCAACAGGGAGCTTTCTTT; CDR3: CASSLQQGAFF
size: many; D: TRBD1; J: TRBJ1-4; V: TRBV10-3; DNA: TGTGCCACCCGTAGGGGGCCCGATGAAAAACTGTTTTTT; CDR3: CATRRGPDEKLFF
size: .; D: .; J: TRBJ2-5; V: TRBV19; DNA: TGTGCCAGTAGTCGGGTGATACAAGAGACCCAGTACTTC; CDR3: CASSRVIQETQYF
size: many; D: .; J: TRBJ1-1; V: TRBV12-3/TRBV12-4; DNA: TGTGCCAGCAGTCCCTCTGGACAGACGAACACTGAAGCTTTCTTT; CDR3: CASSPSGQTNTEAFF
size: many; D: .; J: TRBJ2-5; V: TRBV28; DNA: TGTGCCAGCAGTTTACACAAAGAGACCCAGTACTTC; CDR3: CASSLHKETQYF